This entry concerns a single TCR beta chain. Participant-reported clinical history was the basis for cohort assignment. These data belong to a study of blood T cell repertoires in COVID-19. At the level of the study: From the United States, Italy and Spain came samples of acute and convalescent COVID-19. From T cells, B-cell-depleted T cells, or PBMCs came the material, which was cDNA or gDNA.

CDR1 and CDR2 (germline): MGHRA, YSYEKL. CDR3 size: 12 residues. V was trimmed by 4 bases and J by 6 bases, leaving 8 bases between them. Sequencing was performed with immunoSEQ multiplex PCR; in TCRdb, only in-frame clones are kept and a portion is missing. The profile shows hundreds of thousands of clones, 75% to 90% of them singletons. The chain recombines TRBV4-1 with TRBJ2-3; D unresolved. What was sequenced was PBMCs or T cells enriched from blood (not recorded which). The receptor was isolated from an older woman who had recovered from COVID-19. For the CDR3, the DNA is TGCGCCAGCAGCCTCCCTTTGGATACGCAGTATTTT. It specifies CASSLPLDTQYF.